This T cell receptor (beta chain) originates from a study of response to subunit inactivated influenza vaccine. Study findings and constraints: It was the authors' suggestion that each seasonal influenza vaccination recruits few new T cells.

TCRdb processed the RT-PCR reads anew with MiXCR; each CDR3 protein has one entry. Of over 150,000 distinct CDR3 sequences listed, 14% are singletons. This CDR3 is 11 amino acids long. Germline V gene lookup returns CDR1 DFQATT and CDR2 SNEGSKA (reference sequence). Between the trimmed V and J ends, which lost 5 bases and 5 bases, there was a span of 8 bases. This clonotype was counted ten times or more. The antigen is unknown. Sequencing was performed on CD8+ T cells sorted from PBMCs, taken 4 to 6 days after vaccination. This TCR came from a man aged 45 to 65 who received an inactivated influenza vaccine. V is TRBV20-1 and J is TRBJ2-3; D not resolved. The CDR3 DNA reads TGCAGTGCTGTATACCGAGATACGCAGTATTTT. Protein sequence: CSAVYRDTQYF.